This T cell receptor (beta chain) was identified in a study of T cell repertoires in cytomegalovirus infection. Study context: Recently described HLA-C-restricted plus well-studied HLA-B-restricted CMV epitopes were used. Signatures in public TCR beta sequences pointed to both CMV infection and matching HLA type. Findings and caveats of the study: Across the ex vivo response, the dominant clonotypes were HLA-C-restricted CMV-specific TCR beta clonotypes. Using cumulative public TCR beta family frequency, the authors identified those who carried CMV together with the relevant HLA.

TCRdb processed the reads anew with MiXCR; each CDR3 protein has one entry. The repertoire has 95,000 to 150,000 distinct CDR3 sequences, around 30% of them found once; the top ten carry under 70%. Deletions cut 8 bases from V and 9 bases from J, with 11 bases between. Germline V gene lookup returns CDR1 MNHEY and CDR2 SMNVEV (reference sequence). The CDR3 length is 11 residues. A remark on this clonotype: Its antigen is unknown.

The TCR originated in a human donor in good health (CMV status not recorded). Some clones in this sample may be carry-over from other donors' samples. The chain couples TRBV27 to TRBJ2-1, with a weak D call TRBD2 (6 bases). Sequencing was performed on CD8+ T cells from cultured PBMCs, taken from culture after CMV antigen stimulation. The CDR3 nucleotides read TGTGCCAGCGGGGGGTCGGGTGAGCAGTTCTTC. Its translation: CASGGSGEQFF.